Below are 27 T cell receptor beta chains sequenced from a single sample in a study of cytomegalovirus exposure and HLA in healthy donors. Some clones are missing from TCRdb's copy, which holds only in-frame ones; the method was immunoSEQ multiplex PCR. The sample lists fewer than 65,000 clones, about 91% occurring once. Sequencing input: PBMCs. The source of these receptors is a woman aged 18-29 years in good health and CMV-seronegative.

This clone was observed a few times. This sequence joins TRBV7-8 and TRBJ1-2, with a weak D call TRBD1 (6 bases). The CDR3 loop spans 15 amino acids. The germline V gene encodes CDR1 SGHVS and CDR2 FQNEAQ. Trimming cost V 5 bases and J 0 bases, with 13 bases left between them. The CDR3 DNA reads as TGTGCCAGCAGCAATCGGGCAGGGGCTAACTATGGCTACACCTTC. Protein product: CASSNRAGANYGYTF.

J is TRBJ2-2 and V is TRBV10-3; TRBD2 matches at 10 bases. Germline assignment: CDR1 ENHRY and CDR2 SYGVKD. This CDR3 region has 15 residues. Unmatched junction bases numbered 13, after V lost 11 bases and J lost 7 bases. CDR3 sequence reads: CAVPSGRAVGGELFF. For the CDR3, the DNA is TGTGCCGTTCCCAGCGGGAGGGCCGTTGGCGGGGAGCTGTTTTTT.

The chain links TRBV28 to TRBJ2-2, with 9 bases lining up with TRBD2. The CDR3 extends over 15 amino acids. Germline assignment: CDR1 MDHEN and CDR2 SYDVKM. Unmatched junction bases numbered 3, after V lost 6 bases and J lost 1 base. CDR3: CASSPAGGNTGELFF. In DNA form, the CDR3 reads TGTGCCAGCAGCCCAGCGGGAGGGAACACCGGGGAGCTGTTTTTT.

The J gene is TRBJ1-1, the V gene TRBV5-5, with a weak D call TRBD1 (5 bases). Trimming cost V 4 bases and J 3 bases, with 16 bases left between them. Germline CDR1 SGHKS, CDR2 YYEKEE (reference sequence). The CDR3 is made up of 15 amino acids. CDR3 sequence reads: CASSPQGVMDTEAFF. The CDR3 DNA follows: TGTGCCAGCAGCCCCCAGGGCGTGATGGACACTGAAGCTTTCTTT.

This rearrangement joins TRBV5-6 to TRBJ2-3; no clear D. The V gene lost 1 base and the J gene lost 1 base, with 10 bases spanning the gap. This CDR3 region has 15 residues. CDR1 is SGHDT and CDR2 is YYEEEE in the germline V gene. CDR3 in DNA: TGTGCCAGCAGCTTGCGGCAGGTGGGCACAGATACGCAGTATTTT. It translates to CASSLRQVGTDTQYF. Full variable domain (outside the CDR3, taken from reference TRBV5-6 and TRBJ2-3): DAGVTQSPTHLIKTRGQQVTLRCSPKSGHDTVSWYQQALGQGPQFIFQYYEEEERQRGNFPDRFSGHQFPNYSSELNVNALLLGDSALYLCASSLRQVGTDTQYFGPGTRLTVL.

This sequence joins TRBV5-4 and TRBJ1-1; weak D call: TRBD1 (6 bases). V was clipped by 5 bases and J by 1 base, with 9 bases between them. CDR1 and CDR2 from the germline V gene are SGHNT and YYREEE (reference sequence). The CDR3 sequence is 13 residues long. The CDR3 DNA reads as TGTGCCAGCAGACTGGGACAGAACACTGAAGCTTTCTTT. Its protein is CASRLGQNTEAFF. Looking up the rest from reference TRBV5-4 and TRBJ1-1 gives the full variable domain: ETGVTQSPTHLIKTRGQQVTLRCSSQSGHNTVSWYQQALGQGPQFIFQYYREEENGRGNFPPRFSGLQFPNYSSELNVNALELDDSALYLCASRLGQNTEAFFGQGTRLTVV.

This clone was recorded only once. The CDR3 DNA sequence: TGTGCCAGCATCTCCTTAGCAACCTCTGGAAACACCATATATTTT. Protein sequence: CASISLATSGNTIYF. V is TRBV28 and J is TRBJ1-3; D is unclear. CDR1 and CDR2 from the germline V gene are MDHEN and SYDVKM. Trimming shortened V by 7 bases and J by 0 bases, and 13 bases separated the two germline ends. The CDR3 has 15 amino acids.

The chain is built from TRBV5-4 and TRBJ2-2, with D perhaps matching TRBD2 (5 bases). Germline loops: CDR1 SGHNT, CDR2 YYREEE (reference sequence). This CDR3 is built from 14 residues. V lost 1 base and J 8 bases, leaving 12 bases between the germline ends. The CDR3 region is CASSLPASSGELFF. In DNA, the CDR3 is TGTGCCAGCAGCTTGCCCGCTAGCTCTGGGGAGCTGTTTTTT.

The rearrangement links TRBV13 to TRBJ2-2, with 9 positions matching TRBD1. Germline assignment: CDR1 PRHDT and CDR2 FYEKMQ (reference sequence). V trimming: 4 bases; J trimming: 6 bases; junction bases outside the gene matches: 9. This CDR3 region has 16 residues. CDR3: CASSSGTGKVAGELFF. The CDR3 DNA is TGTGCCAGCAGCTCCGGGACAGGGAAAGTTGCCGGGGAGCTGTTTTTT.

CDR3 protein: CASSRSTGHNYGYTF. CDR3 nucleotides: TGTGCCAGCAGCCGATCGACAGGGCATAACTATGGCTACACCTTC. V usage is TRBV14 and J usage is TRBJ1-2; 7 positions match TRBD1. This CDR3 comprises 15 residues. The germline V gene has CDR1 SGHDN and CDR2 FVKESK. V lost 4 bases and J lost 1; bases outside the gene matches: 6.

This clone was observed a single time. The chain combines TRBV5-1 with TRBJ2-7; 8 nucleotides agree with TRBD2. J gave up 2 bases and V 2 bases, and 12 bases lay outside the gene matches. Looked up from germline, CDR1 is SGHRS and CDR2 is YFSETQ. This CDR3 is 17 amino acids long. CDR3 sequence: CASSFHTPLAGTYEQYF. CDR3 sequence (DNA): TGCGCCAGCAGCTTCCATACCCCGCTAGCGGGCACCTACGAGCAGTACTTC.

This clone was recorded a few times. CDR3 in amino acids: CASSPGTSPYNEQFF. The DNA for the CDR3 is TGTGCCAGCAGTCCTGGGACTAGCCCCTACAATGAGCAGTTCTTC. This rearrangement joins TRBV6-1 to TRBJ2-1; 9 nucleotides agree with TRBD2. The CDR3 consists of 15 residues. Trimming cost V 5 bases and J 2 bases; bases outside gene matches: 4. Germline V lookup: CDR1 MNHNS, CDR2 SASEGT.

The chain carries TRBV4-2 and TRBJ2-5; 10 positions agree with TRBD2. V shed 0 bases and J 4 bases; nucleotides not matched to a gene: 5. The CDR3 totals 16 residues. The germline V gene encodes CDR1 LGHNA and CDR2 YNFKEQ. The CDR3 DNA sequence: TGTGCCAGCAGCCAAGATCAGGCTAGCGGGGGAGAGACCCAGTACTTC. This gives the protein CASSQDQASGGETQYF.

J is TRBJ1-3 and V is TRBV5-4, with D unclear. Per germline, CDR1 SGHNT and CDR2 YYREEE (reference sequence). V was pared by 1 base and J by 4 bases, with 12 bases between. The CDR3 has 15 residues. The CDR3 nucleotides read TGTGCCAGCAGCTTGACCGGGAGCGAAGGAAACACCATATATTTT. Translated, it gives CASSLTGSEGNTIYF.

The rearrangement joins TRBV6-6 to TRBJ2-1; 7 bases line up with TRBD2. J gave up 0 bases and V 5 bases, and 4 bases lay outside the gene matches. This CDR3 spans 15 amino acids. Germline CDR1 is MNHNY and CDR2 is SVGAGI (reference sequence). CDR3 in DNA: TGTGCCAGCAGTACCGGGACTAACTCCTACAATGAGCAGTTCTTC. It encodes CASSTGTNSYNEQFF.

J is TRBJ2-3 and V is TRBV14, with TRBD1 matching 7 bases. This CDR3 has 16 amino acids. The germline CDR1 and CDR2 sequences are SGHDN and FVKESK. The junction had 8 bases not matched to a gene; V was cut back by 4 bases and J by 1 base. This chain's CDR3 is CASSPPGQAGTDTQYF. The CDR3 bases are TGTGCCAGCAGCCCACCCGGACAGGCGGGCACAGATACGCAGTATTTT. The variable domain in full, completed from reference TRBV14 and TRBJ2-3, reads EAGVTQFPSHSVIEKGQTVTLRCDPISGHDNLYWYRRVMGKEIKFLLHFVKESKQDESGMPNNRFLAERTGGTYSTLKVQPAELEDSGVYFCASSPPGQAGTDTQYFGPGTRLTVL.

The CDR3 is CASSPTSGQGATGANVLTF. CDR3 nucleotide sequence: TGTGCCAGCTCACCCACGTCCGGACAGGGGGCCACTGGGGCCAACGTCCTGACTTTC. J is TRBJ2-6 and V is TRBV18; 11 bases map to TRBD1. Trimming took 3 bases from V and 2 from J; bases not matched to a gene: 9. Germline CDR1 is KGHSH and CDR2 is LQKENI. The CDR3 is 19 residues long.

The table lists this clone with a count of one. The V gene is TRBV4-3, the J gene TRBJ1-1; D ambiguous. The CDR3 is 14 residues long. In germline, CDR1 is LGHNA, CDR2 YSLEER. V lost 0 bases, J lost 1 base, and 6 bases lay in between. The CDR3 nucleotides are TGCGCCAGCAGCCAAGATTACGGGAACACTGAAGCTTTCTTT. It yields the protein CASSQDYGNTEAFF.

The chain is built from TRBV4-1 and TRBJ1-2; weak D call: TRBD1 (6 bases). Germline V gives CDR1 MGHRA, CDR2 YSYEKL. CDR3 length equals 17 residues. Deletions cut 0 bases from V and 6 bases from J, with 20 bases between. CDR3 protein: CASSQETYRVGAHGYTF. CDR3 DNA sequence: TGCGCCAGCAGCCAAGAAACTTACAGGGTAGGGGCGCATGGCTACACCTTC.

In DNA form, the CDR3 reads TGCGCCAGCAGCCCCGGCGGGGACTACGCCTCCGAGCAGTACTTC. It yields the protein CASSPGGDYASEQYF. The V call is TRBV10-1, the J call TRBJ2-7, with 7 bases that match TRBD2. CDR1 WNHNN and CDR2 SYGVQD come from the germline V gene (reference sequence). V trimming: 6 bases; J trimming: 6 bases; junction bases outside the gene matches: 14. This CDR3 has 15 residues.

This clone was observed a few times. The chain combines TRBV6-1 with TRBJ2-7; TRBD1 is a possible D gene (5 bases). V lost 7 bases and J 3 bases, leaving 10 bases between the germline ends. The CDR3 consists of 12 residues. Germline loops: CDR1 MNHNS, CDR2 SASEGT. CDR3 sequence: CASMRQGYEQYF. DNA of the CDR3: TGTGCCAGCATGCGTCAGGGCTACGAGCAGTACTTC.

V gene TRBV6-1 combines with J gene TRBJ2-7, with 11 bases that match TRBD1. The CDR3 consists of 16 residues. The germline CDR1 and CDR2 sequences are MNHNS and SASEGT. With 5 bases clipped from V and 1 base from J, the junction kept 7 bases outside the gene matches. CDR3 nucleotides: TGTGCCAGCAGTAAAGGGACAGGGGGGAGATCCTACGAGCAGTACTTC. It specifies CASSKGTGGRSYEQYF.

This clone is a singleton in its sample. The V call is TRBV5-4, the J call TRBJ1-1; 7 nucleotides match TRBD1. Germline-derived CDR1 and CDR2 are SGHNT and YYREEE (reference sequence). This CDR3 has 15 residues. Trimming at V came to 4 bases and at J to 1 base, leaving 7 bases not matched to a gene. The CDR3 DNA reads TGTGCCAGCAGCAGGGGGCTCGGGGGGAACACTGAAGCTTTCTTT. Translating gives CASSRGLGGNTEAFF.

Only one count was recorded for this clone. The chain employs TRBV27 and TRBJ1-1; possible D gene TRBD1, 6 bases. The V gene's germline CDR1 is MNHEY and CDR2 SMNVEV (reference sequence). The CDR3 spans 16 residues. V was clipped by 0 bases and J by 1 base, with 12 bases between them. In nucleotides, the CDR3 is TGTGCCAGCAGTTTATCGTCAGGGGCGGGGAACACTGAAGCTTTCTTT. This gives the protein CASSLSSGAGNTEAFF.

The J gene is TRBJ1-1, the V gene TRBV19; D may be TRBD1 (5 bases). Per germline, CDR1 LNHDA and CDR2 SQIVND (reference sequence). The CDR3 extends over 13 amino acids. Deletions cut 7 bases from V and 1 base from J, with 10 bases between. In DNA form, the CDR3 reads TGTGCCAGTACCTTTGGGGCGAACACTGAAGCTTTCTTT. Translating it yields CASTFGANTEAFF.

This chain uses TRBV28 with TRBJ2-6; tentative D call: TRBD2 (5 bases). This CDR3 has 15 residues. The germline V gene has CDR1 MDHEN and CDR2 SYDVKM. V lost 5 bases to trimming and J lost 1 base, with 9 bases between them. CDR3 DNA: TGTGCCAGCAGTACCGCGGGTTCTGGGGCCAACGTCCTGACTTTC. Protein sequence: CASSTAGSGANVLTF.

The gene calls are TRBV9 and TRBJ1-2, with D perhaps matching TRBD1 (5 bases). Germline CDR1 and CDR2: SGDLS and YYNGEE. V was trimmed by 5 bases and J by 7 bases, leaving 12 bases between them. The CDR3 loop spans 12 amino acids. CDR3 bases: TGTGCCAGCAGTTCGGGAGGGACTGGCTACACCTTC. Translated: CASSSGGTGYTF.